Below, 25 T cell receptor beta chains from the same sample are listed, as sequenced in a study of blood T cell repertoires in COVID-19. Profiling relied on immunoSEQ multiplex PCR, and the TCRdb table lists in-frame clones only, not all of them. The sample has 200,000 to 300,000 clones, 82% seen once; the top ten hold 12%. The sequenced sample was peripheral blood. The source of these receptors is a woman aged 60-70 years with active or convalescent COVID-19.

This chain joins TRBV9 and TRBJ2-5; TRBD2 agrees at 8 bases. CDR3 length equals 16 residues. In germline, CDR1 is SGDLS, CDR2 YYNGEE. V shed 5 bases and J 5 bases; nucleotides not matched to a gene: 14. The CDR3 reads CASSWNGLAGRETQYF. The CDR3 nucleotides are TGTGCCAGCAGTTGGAACGGACTAGCTGGTCGGGAGACCCAGTACTTC. Variable domain in full (rest from reference TRBV9 and TRBJ2-5): DSGVTQTPKHLITATGQRVTLRCSPRSGDLSVYWYQQSLDQGLQFLIQYYNGEERAKGNILERFSAQQFPDLHSELNLSSLELGDSALYFCASSWNGLAGRETQYFGPGTRLLVL.

Many counts were recorded for this clone. This sequence joins TRBV2 and TRBJ2-1; tentatively, D is TRBD2 (7 bases). The CDR3 length is 17 residues. The germline V gene encodes CDR1 SNHLY and CDR2 FYNNEI. V was pared by 2 bases and J by 5 bases, with 19 bases between. CDR3 DNA: TGTGCCAGCAGTGAAAGCGGCCGGGGGGCCTTTAACAATGAGCAGTTCTTC. Its translation is CASSESGRGAFNNEQFF.

The table lists this clone with a few counts. V usage is TRBV7-9 and J usage is TRBJ2-2; weak D call: TRBD2 (6 bases). Trimming took 3 bases from V and 4 from J, leaving 9 bases between them. The CDR3 sequence is 14 residues long. Per germline, CDR1 SEHNR and CDR2 FQNEAQ (reference sequence). The CDR3 nucleotides are TGTGCCAGCAGCTTTGGGGAGGTCACCGGGGAGCTGTTTTTT. This translates into CASSFGEVTGELFF. Drawing the rest from reference TRBV7-9 and TRBJ2-2, the complete variable domain is DTGVSQNPRHKITKRGQNVTFRCDPISEHNRLYWYRQTLGQGPEFLTYFQNEAQLEKSRLLSDRFSAERPKGSFSTLEIQRTEQGDSAMYLCASSFGEVTGELFFGEGSRLTVL.

The V gene is TRBV2, the J gene TRBJ1-5, with TRBD1 matching 9 bases. The CDR3 runs to 14 residues. J gave up 6 bases and V 6 bases, and 6 bases lay outside the gene matches. The germline CDR1 and CDR2 sequences are SNHLY and FYNNEI. CDR3 region: CASSPNRGRQPQHF. In nucleotides, the CDR3 is TGTGCCAGCAGCCCCAACAGGGGGCGTCAGCCCCAGCATTTT. Filled out from reference TRBV2 and TRBJ1-5, the complete variable domain reads EPEVTQTPSHQVTQMGQEVILRCVPISNHLYFYWYRQILGQKVEFLVSFYNNEISEKSEIFDDQFSVERPDGSNFTLKIRSTKLEDSAMYFCASSPNRGRQPQHFGDGTRLSIL.

A single count supports this clone. The chain employs TRBV10-3 and TRBJ2-7; tentatively, D is TRBD2 (7 bases). This CDR3 region has 13 residues. Germline V CDR1 and CDR2: ENHRY, SYGVKD. V was pared by 4 bases and J by 3 bases, with 10 bases between. In DNA form, the CDR3 reads TGTGCCATCAGTGGGGGAGGGGGCTACGAGCAGTACTTC. This sequence encodes CAISGGGGYEQYF.

The J gene is TRBJ1-1, the V gene TRBV30; 9 bases match TRBD1. Germline CDR1 GTSNPN, CDR2 SVGIG (reference sequence). Trimming cost V 7 bases and J 3 bases; bases outside gene matches: 6. CDR3 length: 13 amino acids. The CDR3 spells CAFRDRVDTEAFF. CDR3 bases: TGTGCCTTCCGGGACAGGGTAGACACTGAAGCTTTCTTT.

The rearrangement joins TRBV4-3 to TRBJ1-4, with a possible D match to TRBD1 (6 bases). This CDR3 spans 15 amino acids. CDR1 LGHNA and CDR2 YSLEER come from the germline V gene. V lost 0 bases to trimming and J lost 8 bases, with 13 bases between them. This chain's CDR3 is CASSQDLHRVEKLFF. CDR3 bases: TGCGCCAGCAGCCAAGATCTTCACAGGGTGGAAAAACTGTTTTTT.

V and J are TRBV7-9 and TRBJ1-6; 9 bases align to TRBD1. V lost 5 bases, J lost 8 bases, and 7 bases stayed unmatched. Per the germline V gene, CDR1 is SEHNR and CDR2 is FQNEAQ (reference sequence). The CDR3 is 15 residues long. The CDR3 bases are TGTGCCAGCAGCGCAAGGACAGGGGCGGATTCACCCCTCCACTTT. It codes for CASSARTGADSPLHF.

This clone was seen a handful of times. This sequence joins TRBV19 and TRBJ1-1, with 7 bases lining up with TRBD1. Germline CDR1 reads LNHDA; CDR2 reads SQIVND (reference sequence). V was clipped by 3 bases and J by 0 bases; unmatched bases: 13. This CDR3 is built from 18 residues. CDR3 in DNA: TGTGCCAGTAGTATGGTTTGGATACAGGGGATAATGAACACTGAAGCTTTCTTT. It yields the protein CASSMVWIQGIMNTEAFF.

The chain employs TRBV5-5 and TRBJ1-5; the D is unclear. V lost 2 bases, J lost 6 bases, and 9 bases lay in between. The length of the CDR3 is 13 residues. CDR1 and CDR2 (germline): SGHKS, YYEKEE (reference sequence). CDR3 sequence: CASSFFPGQPQHF. The CDR3 region has the DNA TGTGCCAGCAGCTTTTTTCCCGGTCAGCCCCAGCATTTT.

Points on this clone: This sample includes further DNA sequences coding for the same CDR3. The chain carries TRBV30 and TRBJ1-5; possible D gene TRBD1, 6 bases. Germline assignment: CDR1 GTSNPN and CDR2 SVGIG (reference sequence). Trimming removed 0 bases from V and 6 bases from J, with 9 bases in between. The CDR3 extends over 13 amino acids. The CDR3 nucleotides are TGTGCCTGGAGTGTTCAGGGGAGTCAGCCCCAGCATTTT. Translated, it gives CAWSVQGSQPQHF.

This clone was observed a single time. This sequence joins TRBV19 and TRBJ2-7; D unclear. V lost 5 bases, J lost 1 base, and 12 bases lay in between. In germline, CDR1 is LNHDA, CDR2 SQIVND (reference sequence). The CDR3 totals 14 residues. The CDR3 region has the DNA TGTGCCAGTAGTCCCCAGGATCTATCCTACGAGCAGTACTTC. It yields the protein CASSPQDLSYEQYF.

V is TRBV27 and J is TRBJ1-4, with TRBD1 identical over 9 bases. J lost 8 bases, V lost 4 bases, and 11 bases had no gene match. Per the germline V gene, CDR1 is MNHEY and CDR2 is SMNVEV (reference sequence). This CDR3 contains 16 residues. The CDR3 sequence is CASSSPNRGLGEKLFF. The CDR3 DNA reads as TGTGCCAGCAGTTCCCCCAACAGGGGGCTAGGAGAAAAACTGTTTTTT.

This sequence joins TRBV3-1 (or the pseudogene TRBV3-2) and TRBJ2-7; D unclear. The CDR3 sequence is 12 residues long. V lost 8 bases to trimming and J lost 1 base, with 9 bases between them. The germline V gene has CDR1 LGHDT and CDR2 YNNKEL (reference sequence). DNA for the CDR3: TGTGCCAGCCTATCCGTTTCCTACGAGCAGTACTTC. Protein: CASLSVSYEQYF.

The V and J genes are TRBV28 and TRBJ2-3; D gene unclear. Trimming shortened V by 1 base and J by 5 bases, and 7 bases separated the two germline ends. The CDR3 is 13 residues long. CDR1 and CDR2 from the germline V gene are MDHEN and SYDVKM. The CDR3 DNA is TGTGCCAGCAGTTTATCCTCCCGAGATACGCAGTATTTT. Translating gives CASSLSSRDTQYF.

Points on this clone: Other DNA sequences from this sample encode an identical CDR3 as well. The V call is TRBV28, the J call TRBJ1-1, with a possible D match to TRBD1 (5 bases). Germline CDR1 is MDHEN and CDR2 is SYDVKM. V lost 4 bases to trimming and J lost 3 bases, with 12 bases between them. The CDR3 extends over 14 amino acids. CDR3 region: CASSSGGADTEAFF. The CDR3 coding sequence is TGTGCCAGCAGTTCGGGGGGTGCGGACACTGAAGCTTTCTTT.

The V and J genes are TRBV3-1 (or the pseudogene TRBV3-2) and TRBJ1-6; maybe TRBD1 (5 bases). Trimming took 1 base from V and 10 from J, leaving 11 bases between them. This CDR3 is built from 14 residues. CDR1 and CDR2 (germline): LGHDT, YNNKEL (reference sequence). The CDR3 here is CASSQVGGGSPLHF. In DNA, the CDR3 is TGTGCCAGCAGCCAAGTCGGGGGGGGGTCACCCCTCCACTTT.

This clone has ten or more counts. This rearrangement joins TRBV6-2 or TRBV6-3 to TRBJ2-5; 12 bases align to TRBD2. V lost 2 bases to trimming and J lost 5 bases; unmatched junction nucleotides: 9. Germline loops: CDR1 MNHEY, CDR2 SVGEGT. The CDR3 is made up of 17 amino acids. The CDR3 is CASSYLPSGGASETQYF. Here the CDR3 DNA reads TGTGCCAGCAGTTACCTCCCTAGCGGGGGGGCCTCGGAGACCCAGTACTTC.

V usage is TRBV7-2 and J usage is TRBJ2-3; D gene uncertain. V lost 2 bases and J 6 bases, leaving 15 bases between the germline ends. The CDR3 loop spans 15 amino acids. Germline values: CDR1 SGHTA, CDR2 FQGNSA. CDR3 nucleotide sequence: TGTGCCAGCAGCTTATACCGACTGTCTGGGGATACGCAGTATTTT. It encodes CASSLYRLSGDTQYF.

The chain joins TRBV20-1 to TRBJ1-2; D remains ambiguous. CDR3 size: 10 residues. V gave up 1 base and J gave up 8 bases, with 5 bases separating them. Germline V CDR1 and CDR2: DFQATT, SNEGSKA (reference sequence). The CDR3 is CSARVQGYTF. In nucleotides, the CDR3 is TGCAGTGCTAGAGTACAGGGCTACACCTTC.

The rearrangement uses TRBV18 and TRBJ1-2; D may be TRBD1 (6 bases). CDR1 and CDR2 from the germline V gene are KGHSH and LQKENI. The CDR3 is 14 residues long. Trimming stripped 0 bases from V and 4 bases from J, with 9 bases between. This CDR3 is CASSPPAGAYGYTF. The CDR3 nucleotides read TGTGCCAGCTCACCACCAGCAGGGGCCTATGGCTACACCTTC. The whole variable domain, remainder taken from reference TRBV18 and TRBJ1-2, is NAGVMQNPRHLVRRRGQEARLRCSPMKGHSHVYWYRQLPEEGLKFMVYLQKENIIDESGMPKERFSAEFPKEGPSILRIQQVVRGDSAAYFCASSPPAGAYGYTFGSGTRLTVV.

The V gene is TRBV30, the J gene TRBJ2-3, with TRBD1 matching over 8 bases. Germline V gene data show CDR1 as GTSNPN and CDR2 as SVGIG (reference sequence). The V and J ends lost 2 bases and 2 bases, in that order; junction bases with no gene match: 3. CDR3 length: 14 residues. CDR3 loop: CAWSTGGSTDTQYF. CDR3 in DNA: TGTGCCTGGAGTACAGGGGGTTCCACAGATACGCAGTATTTT. The whole variable domain, remainder taken from reference TRBV30 and TRBJ2-3, is SQTIHQWPATLVQPVGSPLSLECTVEGTSNPNLYWYRQAAGRGLQLLFYSVGIGQISSEVPQNLSASRPQDRQFILSSKKLLLSDSGFYLCAWSTGGSTDTQYFGPGTRLTVL.

The V call is TRBV9, the J call TRBJ1-4; 8 bases are shared with TRBD1. Per the germline V gene, CDR1 is SGDLS and CDR2 is YYNGEE. This CDR3 is 17 amino acids long. The junction had 11 bases not matched to a gene; V was cut back by 3 bases and J by 4 bases. The CDR3: CASSGLAGTGGNEKLFF. The CDR3, as DNA: TGTGCCAGCAGCGGCCTAGCCGGGACAGGAGGTAATGAAAAACTGTTTTTT.

On this clone itself: A junction end diverges from the germline sequence, so it may reflect a read error. The V call is TRBV7-6, the J call TRBJ2-3; a weak D match, TRBD2 (6 bases). The CDR3 covers 12 residues. CDR1 and CDR2 from the germline V gene are SGHVS and FNYEAQ. The CDR3 DNA reads as TGTGCCAGCAGTACTAGCACGGATACGCAGTATTTT. It encodes CASSTSTDTQYF.

This clone was observed a few times. The rearrangement links TRBV6-1 to TRBJ1-4; D is possibly TRBD1 (5 bases). Deletions cut 2 bases from V and 5 bases from J, with 12 bases between. Germline assignment: CDR1 MNHNS and CDR2 SASEGT. This CDR3 region has 15 residues. CDR3 amino acids: CASSEQGILNEKLFF. CDR3 bases: TGTGCCAGCAGTGAACAGGGAATATTGAATGAAAAACTGTTTTTT.